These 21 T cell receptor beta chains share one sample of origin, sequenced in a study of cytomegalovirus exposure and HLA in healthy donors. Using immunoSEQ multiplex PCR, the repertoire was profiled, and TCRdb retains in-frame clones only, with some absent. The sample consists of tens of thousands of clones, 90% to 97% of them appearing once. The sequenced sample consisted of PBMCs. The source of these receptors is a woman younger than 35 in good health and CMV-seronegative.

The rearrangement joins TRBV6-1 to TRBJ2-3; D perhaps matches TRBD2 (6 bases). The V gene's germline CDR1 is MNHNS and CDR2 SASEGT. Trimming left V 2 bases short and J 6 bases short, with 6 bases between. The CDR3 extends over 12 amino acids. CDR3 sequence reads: CASSERGDTQYF. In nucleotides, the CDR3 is TGTGCCAGCAGTGAACGGGGGGATACGCAGTATTTT.

The CDR3: CASSTPVATEAFF. DNA for the CDR3: TGCGCCAGCAGTACACCCGTTGCCACTGAAGCTTTCTTT. The V gene is TRBV23-1, the J gene TRBJ1-1; no clear D. TRBV23-1 is an ORF; its function is uncertain. The CDR3 spans 13 residues. V lost 5 bases, J lost 4 bases, and 11 bases lay in between.

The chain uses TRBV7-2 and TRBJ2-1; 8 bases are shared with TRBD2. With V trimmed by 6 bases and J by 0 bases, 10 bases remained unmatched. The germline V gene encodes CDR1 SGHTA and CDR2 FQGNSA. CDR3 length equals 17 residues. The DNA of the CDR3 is TGTGCCAGCAGGTCCTTAGCGGGAAGGAGCTCCTACAATGAGCAGTTCTTC. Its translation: CASRSLAGRSSYNEQFF.

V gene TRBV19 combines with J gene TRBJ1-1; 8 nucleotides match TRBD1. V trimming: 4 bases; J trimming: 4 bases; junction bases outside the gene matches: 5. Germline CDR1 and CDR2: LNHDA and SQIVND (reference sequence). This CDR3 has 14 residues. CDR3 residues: CASSNQGAGTEAFF. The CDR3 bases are TGTGCCAGTAGTAACCAGGGGGCAGGCACTGAAGCTTTCTTT.

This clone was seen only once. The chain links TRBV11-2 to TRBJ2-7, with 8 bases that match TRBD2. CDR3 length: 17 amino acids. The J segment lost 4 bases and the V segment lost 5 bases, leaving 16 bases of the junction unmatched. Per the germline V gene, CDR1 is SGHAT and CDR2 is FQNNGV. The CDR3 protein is CASSHTRPPTSGYEQYF. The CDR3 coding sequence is TGTGCCAGCAGCCATACTCGACCCCCCACTAGCGGTTACGAGCAGTACTTC.

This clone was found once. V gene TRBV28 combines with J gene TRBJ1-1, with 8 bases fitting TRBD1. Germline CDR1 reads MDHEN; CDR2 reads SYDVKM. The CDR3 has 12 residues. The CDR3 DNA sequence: TGTGCGGACAGGGAATTGAACACTGAAGCTTTCTTT. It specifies CADRELNTEAFF. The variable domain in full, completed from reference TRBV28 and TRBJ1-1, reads DVKVTQSSRYLVKRTGEKVFLECVQDMDHENMFWYRQDPGLGLRLIYFSYDVKMKEKGDIPEGYSVSREKKERFSLILESASTNQTSMYLCADRELNTEAFFGQGTRLTVV.

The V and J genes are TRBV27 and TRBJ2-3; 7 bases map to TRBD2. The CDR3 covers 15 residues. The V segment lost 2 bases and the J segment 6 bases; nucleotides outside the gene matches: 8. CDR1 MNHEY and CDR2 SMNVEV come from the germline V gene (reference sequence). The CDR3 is CASSLVGVAGDTQYF. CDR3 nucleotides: TGTGCCAGCAGTTTAGTCGGGGTAGCGGGCGATACGCAGTATTTT.

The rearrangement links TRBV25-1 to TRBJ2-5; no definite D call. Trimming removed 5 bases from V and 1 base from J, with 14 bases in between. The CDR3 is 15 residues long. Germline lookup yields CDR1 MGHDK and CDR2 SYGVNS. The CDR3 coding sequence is TGTGCCAGCAGTCCCCAGGCCAATATCCAAGAGACCCAGTACTTC. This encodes CASSPQANIQETQYF.

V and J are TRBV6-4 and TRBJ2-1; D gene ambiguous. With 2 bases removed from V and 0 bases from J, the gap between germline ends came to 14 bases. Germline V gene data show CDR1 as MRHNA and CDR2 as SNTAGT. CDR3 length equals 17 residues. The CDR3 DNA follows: TGTGCCAGCAGTGACAGTGTTAGCCCGAGCTCCTACAATGAGCAGTTCTTC. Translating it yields CASSDSVSPSSYNEQFF.

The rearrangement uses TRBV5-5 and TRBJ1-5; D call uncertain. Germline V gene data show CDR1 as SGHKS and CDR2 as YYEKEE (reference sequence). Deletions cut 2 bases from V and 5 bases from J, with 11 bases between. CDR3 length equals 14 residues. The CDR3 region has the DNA TGTGCCAGCAGCTTCCCAGGTTGGGATCAGCCCCAGCATTTT. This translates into CASSFPGWDQPQHF. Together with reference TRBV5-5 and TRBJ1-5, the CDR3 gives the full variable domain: DAGVTQSPTHLIKTRGQQVTLRCSPISGHKSVSWYQQVLGQGPQFIFQYYEKEERGRGNFPDRFSARQFPNYSSELNVNALLLGDSALYLCASSFPGWDQPQHFGDGTRLSIL.

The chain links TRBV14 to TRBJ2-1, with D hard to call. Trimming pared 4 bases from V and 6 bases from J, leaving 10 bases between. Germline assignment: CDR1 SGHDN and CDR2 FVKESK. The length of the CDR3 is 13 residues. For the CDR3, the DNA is TGTGCCAGCAGCCGACTGGCCATCAATGAGCAGTTCTTC. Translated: CASSRLAINEQFF.

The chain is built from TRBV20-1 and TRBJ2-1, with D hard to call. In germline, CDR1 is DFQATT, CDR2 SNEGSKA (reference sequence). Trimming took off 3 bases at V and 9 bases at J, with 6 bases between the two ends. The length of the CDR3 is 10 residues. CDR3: CSARASEQFF. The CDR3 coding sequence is TGCAGTGCTAGGGCTAGTGAGCAGTTCTTC.

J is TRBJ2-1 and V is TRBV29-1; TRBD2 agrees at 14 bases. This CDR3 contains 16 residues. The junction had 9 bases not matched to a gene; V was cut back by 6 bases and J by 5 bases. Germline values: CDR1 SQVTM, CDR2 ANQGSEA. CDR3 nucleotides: TGCAGCGTCTCCGGGACTAGCGGGAGACTTCACAATGAGCAGTTCTTC. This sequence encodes CSVSGTSGRLHNEQFF.

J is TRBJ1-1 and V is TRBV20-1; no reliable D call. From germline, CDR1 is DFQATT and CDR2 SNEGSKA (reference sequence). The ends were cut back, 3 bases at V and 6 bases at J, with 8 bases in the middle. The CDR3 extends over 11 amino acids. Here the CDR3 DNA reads TGCAGTGCTAGGGACGGGGCTGAAGCTTTCTTT. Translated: CSARDGAEAFF.

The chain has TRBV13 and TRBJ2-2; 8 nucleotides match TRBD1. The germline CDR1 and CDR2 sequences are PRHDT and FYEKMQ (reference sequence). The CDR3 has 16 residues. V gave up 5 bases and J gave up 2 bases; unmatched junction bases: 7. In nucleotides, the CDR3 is TGTGCCAGCAGCACCGGGACAGGCGACAACACCGGGGAGCTGTTTTTT. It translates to CASSTGTGDNTGELFF.

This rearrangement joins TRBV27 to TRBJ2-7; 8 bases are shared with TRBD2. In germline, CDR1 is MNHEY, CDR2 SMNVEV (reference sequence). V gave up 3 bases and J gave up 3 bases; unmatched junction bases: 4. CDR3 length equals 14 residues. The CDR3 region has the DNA TGTGCCAGCAGTTTCGCGGGAGGCGACTACGAGCAGTACTTC. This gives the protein CASSFAGGDYEQYF.

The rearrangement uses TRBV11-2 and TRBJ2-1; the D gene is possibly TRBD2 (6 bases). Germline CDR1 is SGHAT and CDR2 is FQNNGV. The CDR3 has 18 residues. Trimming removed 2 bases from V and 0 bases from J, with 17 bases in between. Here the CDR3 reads CASSLRGLGGTSYNEQFF. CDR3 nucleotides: TGTGCCAGCAGCTTAAGGGGTCTGGGCGGGACCTCCTACAATGAGCAGTTCTTC.

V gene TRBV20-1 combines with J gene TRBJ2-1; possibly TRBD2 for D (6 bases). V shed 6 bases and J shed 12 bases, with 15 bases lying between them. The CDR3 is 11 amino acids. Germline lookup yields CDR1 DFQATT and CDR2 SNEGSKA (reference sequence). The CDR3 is CSAPRESSQFF. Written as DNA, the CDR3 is TGCAGTGCACCCCGGGAGTCTTCGCAGTTCTTC.

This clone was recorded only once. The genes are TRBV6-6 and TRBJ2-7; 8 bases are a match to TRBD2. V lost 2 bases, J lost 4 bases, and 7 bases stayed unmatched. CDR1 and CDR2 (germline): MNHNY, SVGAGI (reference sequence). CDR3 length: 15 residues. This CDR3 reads CASSYQSGGSYEQYF. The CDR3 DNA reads TGTGCCAGCAGTTACCAGAGCGGGGGATCTTACGAGCAGTACTTC.

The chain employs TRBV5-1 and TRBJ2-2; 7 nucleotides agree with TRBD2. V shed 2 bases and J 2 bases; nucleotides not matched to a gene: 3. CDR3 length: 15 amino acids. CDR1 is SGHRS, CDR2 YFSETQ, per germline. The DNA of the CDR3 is TGCGCCAGCAGCTTCGGGACTACAAACACCGGGGAGCTGTTTTTT. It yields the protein CASSFGTTNTGELFF.

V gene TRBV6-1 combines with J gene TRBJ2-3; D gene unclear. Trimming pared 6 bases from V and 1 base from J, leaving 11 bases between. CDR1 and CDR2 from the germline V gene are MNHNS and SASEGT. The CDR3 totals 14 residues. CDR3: CASRLRQGTDTQYF. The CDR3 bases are TGTGCCAGCAGGCTAAGGCAGGGCACAGATACGCAGTATTTT.